This T cell receptor beta chain was sequenced during a study of OX40 agonist ivuxolimab in advanced cancers. With respect to the entire study: The costimulatory receptor OX40 (CD134) was targeted by ivuxolimab, a fully human IgG2 agonistic monoclonal antibody. Intravenous ivuxolimab was administered to patients every 2 weeks at six dose levels: 0.01, 0.1, 0.3, 1.5, 3 and 10 mg/kg. Of the roughly 53 patients in dose escalation, about 20 had hepatocellular carcinoma, around 15 had melanoma, 9 had renal cell carcinoma and 9 had head and neck cancer. A male proportion of 70% to 90% and a mean age of about 60 years, ranging from 23 to 79, were recorded for the dose-escalation cohort. Patients were allowed to have had prior anti-PD-1, anti-PD-L1 or anti-CTLA-4 therapy, and approximately 40% of the dose-escalation patients had been treated with checkpoint inhibitors. Partial responses occurred in three dose-escalation patients, of whom one had hepatocellular carcinoma and two had cutaneous melanoma. Peripheral TCRbeta sequencing was intended to test whether TCR sequence diversity was altered and clonal T-cell expansion was caused by ivuxolimab. The paper covers the monotherapy dose-escalation part of the phase I ivuxolimab trial, which included N ≈ 50 patients. Here is what the overall study found, with its caveats: In the 0.1-3.0 mg/kg groups, partial responders had among the lowest normalized peripheral clonal expansion, particularly in CD8+ T cells. After ivuxolimab, expanded clones were on average more numerous among CD8+ T cells than among CD4+ T cells. Which antigens the clonally expanded peripheral T cells were specific for was not determined. Low levels of normalized T-cell clonal expansion were also shown by some nonresponding patients. Clonal expansion of both CD4+ and CD8+ blood T cells was observed from baseline to week 6 at doses 0.1 to 3.0 mg/kg.

The trial excluded patients who had a history of autoimmune disease or were on systemic immunosuppression. Peripheral blood for TCR sequencing was collected from all dose cohorts at baseline, on cycle 4 day 1, and on cycle 7 day 1. The samples were taken from a phase I, first-in-human, multicenter, open-label dose-escalation trial of ivuxolimab. Adults with locally advanced or metastatic head and neck squamous cell, hepatocellular, melanoma or renal cell carcinoma were enrolled in the trial. Before TCR sequencing, CD4+ and CD8+ T cells were separately sorted from peripheral blood. This clone showed up just once. Its antigen has not been determined. The record has no base qualities; no much larger clone is one base away. For sequencing of the TCRbeta CDR3 region, genomic DNA was extracted from the sorted cells. The immunoSEQ Assay was used for sequencing of TCRbeta CDR3 regions. TCRdb took over this immuneACCESS table, retaining in-frame rearrangements with V and J assigned. Such tables are incomplete; in checked studies, under half of the missing clones stem from an unresolved V gene, and the remainder is unexplained. Present in this sample are about 74,000 clones, around nine tenths of which were seen just once. Together, the top ten hold 5% to 6.5% of the sample.

This sample comprised CD4+ or CD8+ T cells sorted from blood, obtained in a trial of the OX40 agonist ivuxolimab. This receptor was identified in an adult with an advanced solid tumor such as melanoma, head and neck, liver or kidney cancer.

DNA sequence: TGTGCCAGCAGCGCAAGCGGGGGCCCATCTAGCACAGATACGCAGTATTTT. The translation is CASSASGGPSSTDTQYF. The chain uses TRBV9 and TRBJ2-3; 8 bases in between match TRBD2. The CDR3 contains 17 residues, cysteine and phenylalanine counted. Only the CDR3 DNA is retained, 51 bases long and in frame from the first base. CDR1 and CDR2 are read off the germline V gene as SGDLS and YYNGEE. V has 3 bases trimmed and J has 0 bases trimmed; junction bases matching no gene number 9.